This TCR beta chain was profiled in a study of CD8 T cells in ankylosing spondylitis. Study-wide results and limits: A TCR beta motif of several highly homologous variants seemed to mark ankylosing spondylitis blood. Earlier work had already found some motif variants in reactive arthritis synovial fluid and blood.

The germline CDR1 and CDR2 sequences are SNHLY and FYNNEI. Trimming cost V 7 bases and J 4 bases, with 16 bases left between them. CDR3 length: 14 residues. MiXCR, applied by TCRdb to the 5' RACE reads, yields one record per CDR3 protein. The data show 450,000 to 550,000 distinct CDR3 sequences, with about 5.4% seen just once and approximately 3.5% held by the top ten. Only a few counts were recorded for this clonotype. Its matching antigen is unknown. The gene calls are TRBV2 and TRBJ1-1; D may be TRBD1 (5 bases). The sample was blood, either unsorted or a sorted T cell fraction (not recorded which). The sequence was obtained from a male donor with ankylosing spondylitis. The CDR3 DNA reads as TGTGCCAGCAACATTGTAGGGGTGGGCACTGAAGCTTTCTTT. Translation: CASNIVGVGTEAFF.